The rows below give T cell receptor beta chains drawn from one sample of a study of T cells in localized non-small cell lung cancer. Profiling relied on immunoSEQ multiplex PCR, and the TCRdb table lists in-frame clones only, not all of them. The data show approximately 83,000 clones, approximately 90% seen once. The specimen comprised PBMCs, sampled before any cancer treatment. These receptors all stem from a woman aged 40-69 years with stage II squamous cell lung carcinoma. Each CDR3 is given with its conserved first and last residue. The order of the fields is J gene, V gene, clone size, D gene, CDR3 protein, CDR3 DNA. A D gene is named only where the DNA matches it firmly. The listing skips clone size in some rows; elsewhere it reads once, few, many or a size class.

TRBJ2-2,TRBV7-9,NA,TRBD2,CASSPDGPSGKTGELFF,TGTGCCAGCAGCCCAGATGGGCCTAGCGGGAAAACCGGGGAGCTGTTTTTT
TRBJ1-1,TRBV6-1,NA,TRBD1,CASRTGTGVATEAFF,TGTGCCAGCAGAACCGGGACAGGGGTGGCCACTGAAGCTTTCTTT
TRBJ2-4,TRBV5-1,NA,NA,CASSFDGPLNIQYF,TGCGCCAGCAGCTTCGACGGTCCACTAAACATTCAGTACTTC
TRBJ2-5,TRBV29-1,NA,NA,CSVLGRGETQYF,TGCAGCGTTTTAGGGCGCGGGGAGACCCAGTACTTC
TRBJ1-3,TRBV9,NA,NA,CASSITDRGGNTIYF,TGTGCCAGCAGCATCACCGACAGAGGGGGAAACACCATATATTTT
TRBJ1-5,TRBV30,NA,NA,CAWSSPPNQPQHF,TGTGCCTGGAGTTCTCCCCCCAATCAGCCCCAGCATTTT
TRBJ2-5,TRBV7-9,NA,TRBD1,CASSLGTGGQYF,TGTGCCAGCAGCCTCGGGACAGGGGGCCAGTACTTC
TRBJ2-3,TRBV9,NA,TRBD2,CASSVGGGGASDTQYF,TGTGCCAGCAGCGTGGGTGGCGGGGGGGCCTCAGATACGCAGTATTTT
TRBJ2-7,TRBV11-2,NA,TRBD1,CASSNRDRVEQYF,TGTGCCAGCAGCAACCGGGACAGGGTCGAGCAGTACTTC
TRBJ1-1,TRBV5-1,NA,NA,CASRTHSNTEAFF,TGCGCCAGCAGGACTCACAGCAACACTGAAGCTTTCTTT
TRBJ2-3,TRBV5-1,NA,TRBD1,CASSLRDRADTQYF,TGCGCCAGCAGCTTACGGGACAGGGCAGATACGCAGTATTTT
TRBJ1-2,TRBV6-1,NA,TRBD1,CASSRDREYGYTF,TGTGCCAGCAGTCGGGACAGGGAATATGGCTACACCTTC
TRBJ1-6,TRBV6-1,NA,NA,CASSERRGLGSPLHF,TGTGCCAGCAGTGAAAGGCGAGGGTTAGGTTCACCCCTCCACTTT
TRBJ1-1,TRBV27,NA,NA,CASGAAWDTEAFF,TGTGCCAGCGGAGCAGCATGGGACACTGAAGCTTTCTTT
TRBJ1-1,TRBV20-1,NA,NA,CSVRGTSAFF,TGCAGTGTTAGGGGGACTTCAGCTTTCTTT
TRBJ1-4,TRBV4-2,NA,TRBD1,CASSQHRGLEKLFF,TGTGCCAGCAGCCAACACAGGGGGCTCGAAAAACTGTTTTTT
TRBJ1-2,TRBV5-6,NA,NA,CASSLDRYYGYTF,TGTGCCAGCAGCTTGGACAGGTACTATGGCTACACCTTC
TRBJ2-7,TRBV2,once,TRBD1,CASGDRGPHEQYF,TGTGCCAGCGGGGACAGGGGGCCGCACGAGCAGTACTTC
TRBJ1-2,TRBV27,NA,TRBD1,CASRRGLNYGYTF,TGTGCCAGCAGAAGGGGGCTAAACTATGGCTACACCTTC
TRBJ1-5,TRBV30,NA,NA,CAWSARGTGNQPQHF,TGTGCCTGGAGTGCTCGGGGGACTGGCAATCAGCCCCAGCATTTT
TRBJ1-3,TRBV5-6,once,NA,CASSLTAAGNTIYF,TGTGCCAGCAGCTTGACGGCAGCCGGAAACACCATATATTTT